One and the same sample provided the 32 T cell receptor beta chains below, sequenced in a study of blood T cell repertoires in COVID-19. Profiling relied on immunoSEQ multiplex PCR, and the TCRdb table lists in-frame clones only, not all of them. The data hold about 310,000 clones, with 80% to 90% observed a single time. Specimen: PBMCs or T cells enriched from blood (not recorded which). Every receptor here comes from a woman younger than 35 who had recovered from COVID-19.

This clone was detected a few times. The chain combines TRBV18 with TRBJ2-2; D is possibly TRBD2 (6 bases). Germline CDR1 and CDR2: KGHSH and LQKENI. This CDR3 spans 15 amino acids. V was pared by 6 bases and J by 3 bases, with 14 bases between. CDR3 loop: CASSNLGEDTGELFF. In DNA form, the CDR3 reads TGTGCCAGCTCTAATCTGGGGGAGGACACCGGGGAGCTGTTTTTT.

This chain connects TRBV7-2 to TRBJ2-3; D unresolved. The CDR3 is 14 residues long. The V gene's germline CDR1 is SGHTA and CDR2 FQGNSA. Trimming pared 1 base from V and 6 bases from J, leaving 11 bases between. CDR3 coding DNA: TGTGCCAGCAGCTTAGATCGATTCGGGGATACGCAGTATTTT. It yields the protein CASSLDRFGDTQYF.

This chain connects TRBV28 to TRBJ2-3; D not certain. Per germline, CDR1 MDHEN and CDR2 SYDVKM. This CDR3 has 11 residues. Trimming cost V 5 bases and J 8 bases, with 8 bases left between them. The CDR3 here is CASSPVGTQYF. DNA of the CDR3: TGTGCCAGCAGTCCGGTTGGTACGCAGTATTTT.

This CDR3 reads CASSPQGGVGANVLTF. CDR3 bases: TGCGCCAGCAGCCCACAAGGAGGGGTCGGGGCCAACGTCCTGACTTTC. The gene calls are TRBV4-3 and TRBJ2-6, with D maybe TRBD2 (6 bases). Trimming pared 4 bases from V and 4 bases from J, leaving 14 bases between. The CDR3 runs to 16 residues. Per germline, CDR1 LGHNA and CDR2 YSLEER.

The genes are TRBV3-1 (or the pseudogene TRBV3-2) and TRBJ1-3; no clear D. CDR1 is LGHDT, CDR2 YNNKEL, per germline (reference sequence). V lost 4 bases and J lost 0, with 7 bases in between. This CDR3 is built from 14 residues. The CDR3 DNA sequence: TGTGCCAGCAGCCCTGGGCACTCTGGAAACACCATATATTTT. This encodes CASSPGHSGNTIYF.

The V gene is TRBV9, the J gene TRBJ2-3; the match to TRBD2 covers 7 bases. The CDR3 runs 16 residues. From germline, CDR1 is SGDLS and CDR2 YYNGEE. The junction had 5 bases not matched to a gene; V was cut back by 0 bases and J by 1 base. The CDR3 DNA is TGTGCCAGCAGCGTAGGGGCTAGCGGTGGCACAGATACGCAGTATTTT. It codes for CASSVGASGGTDTQYF.

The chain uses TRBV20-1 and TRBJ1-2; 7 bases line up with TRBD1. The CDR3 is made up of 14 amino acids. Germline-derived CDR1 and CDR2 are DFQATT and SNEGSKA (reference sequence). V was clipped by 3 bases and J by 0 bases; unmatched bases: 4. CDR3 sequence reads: CSASGDRPNYGYTF. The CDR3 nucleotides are TGCAGTGCTAGTGGGGACAGACCTAACTATGGCTACACCTTC.

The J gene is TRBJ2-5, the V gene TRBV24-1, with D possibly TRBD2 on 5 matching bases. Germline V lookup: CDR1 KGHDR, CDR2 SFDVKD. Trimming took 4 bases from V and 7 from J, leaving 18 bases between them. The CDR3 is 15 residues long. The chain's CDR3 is CATSDPGGFLGTQYF. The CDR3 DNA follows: TGTGCCACCAGTGACCCAGGAGGCTTTTTGGGGACCCAGTACTTC.

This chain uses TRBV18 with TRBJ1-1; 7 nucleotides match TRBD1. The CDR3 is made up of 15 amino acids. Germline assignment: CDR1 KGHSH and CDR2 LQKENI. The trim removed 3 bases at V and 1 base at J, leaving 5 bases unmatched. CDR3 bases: TGTGCCAGCTCACCTCAGCACAGGGGGAACACTGAAGCTTTCTTT. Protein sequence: CASSPQHRGNTEAFF.

The CDR3 protein is CASPHLWRGARNEQFF. The CDR3 DNA reads as TGTGCCAGCCCTCACCTCTGGCGGGGGGCCCGGAATGAGCAGTTCTTC. The chain recombines TRBV21-1 with TRBJ2-1; the DNA was not used to check the table's D call, TRBD2. TRBV21-1 is a known pseudogene. The CDR3 runs 16 residues.

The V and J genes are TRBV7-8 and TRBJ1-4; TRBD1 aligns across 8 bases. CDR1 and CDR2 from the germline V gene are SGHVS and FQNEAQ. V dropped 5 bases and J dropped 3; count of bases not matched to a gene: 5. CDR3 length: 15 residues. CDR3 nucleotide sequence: TGTGCCAGCAGCCGGACAGGGAATCCTAATGAAAAACTGTTTTTT. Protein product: CASSRTGNPNEKLFF.

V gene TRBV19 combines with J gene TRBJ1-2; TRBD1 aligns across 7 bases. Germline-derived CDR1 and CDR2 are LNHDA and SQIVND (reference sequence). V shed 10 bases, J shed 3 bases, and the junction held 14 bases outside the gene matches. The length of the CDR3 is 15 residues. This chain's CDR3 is CATNRGVRWHYGYTF. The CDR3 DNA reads TGTGCCACTAACAGGGGAGTCCGGTGGCACTATGGCTACACCTTC.

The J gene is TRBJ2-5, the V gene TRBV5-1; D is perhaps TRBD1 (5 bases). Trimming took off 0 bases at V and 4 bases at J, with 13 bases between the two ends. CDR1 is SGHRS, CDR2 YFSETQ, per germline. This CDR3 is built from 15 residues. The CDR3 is CASSLAAGLGETQYF. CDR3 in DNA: TGCGCCAGCAGCTTGGCGGCAGGGTTGGGAGAGACCCAGTACTTC.

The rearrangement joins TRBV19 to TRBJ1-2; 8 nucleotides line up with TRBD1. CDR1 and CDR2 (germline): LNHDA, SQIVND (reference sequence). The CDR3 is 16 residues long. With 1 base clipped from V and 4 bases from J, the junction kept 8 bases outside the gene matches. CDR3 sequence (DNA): TGTGCCAGTAGTATAGGCAGGGGGCGCCGGGCCTATGGCTACACCTTC. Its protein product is CASSIGRGRRAYGYTF. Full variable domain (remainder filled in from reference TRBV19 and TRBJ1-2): DGGITQSPKYLFRKEGQNVTLSCEQNLNHDAMYWYRQDPGQGLRLIYYSQIVNDFQKGDIAEGYSVSREKKESFPLTVTSAQKNPTAFYLCASSIGRGRRAYGYTFGSGTRLTVV.

The DNA for the CDR3 is TGTGCCAGCAGTGAAGCGGCACAGTCAGCGGGACTCTCCTACGAGCAGTACTTC. It specifies CASSEAAQSAGLSYEQYF. The chain employs TRBV6-1 and TRBJ2-7; 7 nucleotides align to TRBD2. Looked up from germline, CDR1 is MNHNS and CDR2 is SASEGT. The ends lost 0 bases at V and 0 bases at J; junction bases unmatched: 11. The length of the CDR3 is 18 residues.

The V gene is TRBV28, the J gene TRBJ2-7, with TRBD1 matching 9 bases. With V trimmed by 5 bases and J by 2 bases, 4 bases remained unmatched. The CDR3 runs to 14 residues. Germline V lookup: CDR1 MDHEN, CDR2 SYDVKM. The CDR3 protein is CASSRTGEAYEQYF. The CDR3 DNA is TGTGCCAGCAGTCGGACAGGGGAGGCCTACGAGCAGTACTTC.

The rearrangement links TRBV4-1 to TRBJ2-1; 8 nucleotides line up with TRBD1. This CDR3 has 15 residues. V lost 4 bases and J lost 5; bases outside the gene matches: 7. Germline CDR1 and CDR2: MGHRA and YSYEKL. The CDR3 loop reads CASSRSYRGDNEQFF. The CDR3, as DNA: TGCGCCAGCAGCCGATCGTACAGGGGGGACAATGAGCAGTTCTTC.

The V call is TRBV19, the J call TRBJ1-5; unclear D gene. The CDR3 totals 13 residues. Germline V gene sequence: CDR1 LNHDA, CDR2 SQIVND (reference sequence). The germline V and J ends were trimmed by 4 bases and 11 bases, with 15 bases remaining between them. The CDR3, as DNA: TGTGCCAGTAGTACCCGGGGATATGGGGCCCAGCATTTT. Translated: CASSTRGYGAQHF.

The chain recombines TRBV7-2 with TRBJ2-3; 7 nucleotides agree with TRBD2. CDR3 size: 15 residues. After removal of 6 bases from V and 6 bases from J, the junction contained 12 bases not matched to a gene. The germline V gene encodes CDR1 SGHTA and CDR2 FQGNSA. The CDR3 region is CASSSQGGRGDTQYF. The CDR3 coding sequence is TGTGCCAGCAGTTCCCAGGGAGGGCGAGGTGATACGCAGTATTTT.

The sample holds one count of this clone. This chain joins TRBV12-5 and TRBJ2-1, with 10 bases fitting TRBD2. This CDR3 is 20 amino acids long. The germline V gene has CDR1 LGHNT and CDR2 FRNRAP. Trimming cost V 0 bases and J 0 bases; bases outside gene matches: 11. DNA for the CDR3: TGTGCTAGTGGTTTGGTACACCTAGCGGGGGCCTTGAGCTCCTACAATGAGCAGTTCTTC. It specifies CASGLVHLAGALSSYNEQFF.

The CDR3, as DNA: TGTGCCAGCATTATCGGGGGCTCTGGAAACACCATATATTTT. Amino acid sequence: CASIIGGSGNTIYF. This chain connects TRBV6-5 to TRBJ1-3; D perhaps matches TRBD1 (5 bases). Trimming left V 7 bases short and J 0 bases short, with 10 bases between. The CDR3 has 14 amino acids. The V gene's germline CDR1 is MNHEY and CDR2 SVGAGI.

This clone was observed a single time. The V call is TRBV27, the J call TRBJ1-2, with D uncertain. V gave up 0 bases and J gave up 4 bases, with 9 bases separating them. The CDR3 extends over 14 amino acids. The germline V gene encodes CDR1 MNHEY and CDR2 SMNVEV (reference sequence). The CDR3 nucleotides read TGTGCCAGCAGTTTATCGGGGAGCCCCTATGGCTACACCTTC. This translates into CASSLSGSPYGYTF.

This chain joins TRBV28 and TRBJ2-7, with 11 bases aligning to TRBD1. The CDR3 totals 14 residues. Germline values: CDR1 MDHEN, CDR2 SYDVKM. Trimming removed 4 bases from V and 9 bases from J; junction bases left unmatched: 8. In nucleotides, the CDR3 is TGTGCCAGCAGTTCATCGGACAGGGGGCTGGTGCAGTACTTC. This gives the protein CASSSSDRGLVQYF.

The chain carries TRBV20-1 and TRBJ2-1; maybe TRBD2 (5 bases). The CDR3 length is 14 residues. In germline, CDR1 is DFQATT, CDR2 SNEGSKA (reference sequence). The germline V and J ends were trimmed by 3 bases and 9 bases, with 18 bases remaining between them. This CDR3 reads CSASGPNTGGEQFF. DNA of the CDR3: TGCAGTGCTAGTGGTCCAAACACCGGAGGTGAGCAGTTCTTC.

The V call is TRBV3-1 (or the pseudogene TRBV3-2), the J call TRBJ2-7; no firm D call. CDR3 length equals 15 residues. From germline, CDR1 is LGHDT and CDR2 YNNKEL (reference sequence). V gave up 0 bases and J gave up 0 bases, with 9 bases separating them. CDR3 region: CASSQDTETSYEQYF. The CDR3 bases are TGTGCCAGCAGCCAAGATACAGAAACCTCCTACGAGCAGTACTTC.

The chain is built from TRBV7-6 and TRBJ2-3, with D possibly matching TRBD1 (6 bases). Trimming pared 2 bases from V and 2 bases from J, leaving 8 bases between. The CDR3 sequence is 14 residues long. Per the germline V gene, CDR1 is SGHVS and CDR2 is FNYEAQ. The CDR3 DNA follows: TGTGCCAGCAGCTTACGGGACAACACAGATACGCAGTATTTT. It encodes CASSLRDNTDTQYF.

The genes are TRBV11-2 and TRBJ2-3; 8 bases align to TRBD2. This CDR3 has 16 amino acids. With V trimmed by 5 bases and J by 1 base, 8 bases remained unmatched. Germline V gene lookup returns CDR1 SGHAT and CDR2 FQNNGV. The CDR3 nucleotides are TGTGCCAGCAGCACCCGACTAGCGTCTGGCACAGATACGCAGTATTTT. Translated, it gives CASSTRLASGTDTQYF.

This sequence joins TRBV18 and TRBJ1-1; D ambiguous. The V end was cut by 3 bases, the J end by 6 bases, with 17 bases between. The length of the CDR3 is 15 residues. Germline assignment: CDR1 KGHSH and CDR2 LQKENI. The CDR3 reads CASSPDVPGIAEAFF. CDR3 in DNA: TGTGCCAGCTCACCTGACGTGCCAGGTATCGCTGAAGCTTTCTTT.

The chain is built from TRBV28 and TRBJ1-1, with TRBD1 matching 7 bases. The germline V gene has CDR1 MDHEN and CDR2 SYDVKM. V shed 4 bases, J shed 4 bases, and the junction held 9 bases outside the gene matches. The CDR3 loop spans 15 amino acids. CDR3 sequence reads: CASSSTRGRGTEAFF. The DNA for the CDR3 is TGTGCCAGCAGTTCTACAAGGGGGCGCGGCACTGAAGCTTTCTTT.

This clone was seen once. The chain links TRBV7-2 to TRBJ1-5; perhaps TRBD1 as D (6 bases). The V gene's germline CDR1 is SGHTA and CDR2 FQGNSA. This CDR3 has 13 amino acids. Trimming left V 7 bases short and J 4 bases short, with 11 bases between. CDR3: CASMIDRNQPQHF. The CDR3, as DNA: TGTGCCAGCATGATTGACAGGAATCAGCCCCAGCATTTT.

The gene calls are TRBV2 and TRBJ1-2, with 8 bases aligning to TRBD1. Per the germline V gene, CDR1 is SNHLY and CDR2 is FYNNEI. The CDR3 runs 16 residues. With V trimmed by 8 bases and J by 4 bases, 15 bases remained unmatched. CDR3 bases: TGTGCCAGCGGCCCTGTGGACAGGGAGTCTCCCTATGGCTACACCTTC. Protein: CASGPVDRESPYGYTF. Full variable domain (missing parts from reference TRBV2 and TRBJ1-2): EPEVTQTPSHQVTQMGQEVILRCVPISNHLYFYWYRQILGQKVEFLVSFYNNEISEKSEIFDDQFSVERPDGSNFTLKIRSTKLEDSAMYFCASGPVDRESPYGYTFGSGTRLTVV.

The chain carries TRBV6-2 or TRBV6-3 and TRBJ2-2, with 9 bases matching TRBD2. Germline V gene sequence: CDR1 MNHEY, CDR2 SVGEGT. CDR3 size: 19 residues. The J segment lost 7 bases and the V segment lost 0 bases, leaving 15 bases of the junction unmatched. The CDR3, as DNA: TGTGCCAGCAGTTACTCGCGTGGCGGGAGGGCCAGCTTAGTCGGGGAGCTGTTTTTT. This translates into CASSYSRGGRASLVGELFF.